This section outlines one T cell receptor beta chain sequence together with its context. V lost 7 bases and J 2 bases, leaving 23 bases between the germline ends. The germline gives CDR1 SGHRS, CDR2 YFSETQ. The CDR3 has 17 residues. Here immunoSEQ multiplex PCR was the method, and the copy in TCRdb shows in-frame clones only, minus some. The sample yields 63,000 or so clones, approximately 81% seen once. The source of the sample is a study of OX40 agonist ivuxolimab in advanced cancers. The rearrangement uses TRBV5-1 and TRBJ2-3, with a weak D call TRBD1 (9 bases). The material was CD4+ or CD8+ T cells sorted from blood, obtained in a trial of the OX40 agonist ivuxolimab. This sequence was found in an adult with an advanced solid tumor such as melanoma, head and neck, liver or kidney cancer. The CDR3 here is CASAGGQGTLSTDTQYF. The CDR3 bases are TGCGCCAGCGCGGGGGGACAGGGTACTTTATCCACAGATACGCAGTATTTT.